Listed here are 20 T cell receptor beta chains from one sample, sequenced in a study of T cell responses to AZD1222 COVID-19 vaccine. Only in-frame clones appear in the TCRdb table, and some are missing; sequencing was by immunoSEQ multiplex PCR. The data contain some 84,000 clones, 70% to 90% of them singletons. The sequencing used peripheral blood, collected 28 days after the second AZD1222 dose. The source of these receptors is an adult who received the AZD1222 COVID-19 vaccine.

This chain connects TRBV10-3 to TRBJ1-5; D is perhaps TRBD1 (6 bases). This CDR3 contains 16 residues. The V gene's germline CDR1 is ENHRY and CDR2 SYGVKD. Between the trimmed V and J ends, which lost 2 bases and 4 bases, there was a span of 15 bases. CDR3 DNA sequence: TGTGCCATCAGTGAGCAGGGGAGAGGAGGGAATCAGCCCCAGCATTTT. The encoded protein is CAISEQGRGGNQPQHF.

The chain is built from TRBV4-1 and TRBJ2-7; a weak D match, TRBD1 (6 bases). Germline CDR1 is MGHRA and CDR2 is YSYEKL. This CDR3 comprises 14 residues. Trimming shortened V by 4 bases and J by 2 bases, and 12 bases separated the two germline ends. CDR3 DNA sequence: TGCGCCAGCAGCCCTTCCCGGGACACCTACGAGCAGTACTTC. Translated: CASSPSRDTYEQYF.

This clone showed up just a few times. The chain carries TRBV7-2 and TRBJ2-5; 9 bases align to TRBD2. The V gene end was trimmed by 1 base and the J gene end by 1 base; junction bases not matched to a gene: 1. Germline CDR1 SGHTA, CDR2 FQGNSA. The CDR3 extends over 15 amino acids. Here the CDR3 DNA reads TGTGCCAGCAGCTTAGGCGGGGGGGGCCAAGAGACCCAGTACTTC. Its translation is CASSLGGGGQETQYF.

The rearrangement joins TRBV11-2 to TRBJ1-2; D may be TRBD1 (6 bases). The germline V gene has CDR1 SGHAT and CDR2 FQNNGV. There are 12 residues in the CDR3. The V and J ends lost 5 bases and 6 bases respectively, with 10 bases between them. The CDR3 DNA reads TGTGCCAGCAGCGCACAGGGAAATGGCTACACCTTC. This sequence encodes CASSAQGNGYTF.

V usage is TRBV3-1 (or the pseudogene TRBV3-2) and J usage is TRBJ1-2; perhaps TRBD1 as D (5 bases). This CDR3 has 15 residues. V was pared by 1 base and J by 5 bases, with 14 bases between. Germline lookup yields CDR1 LGHDT and CDR2 YNNKEL (reference sequence). The CDR3 protein is CASSQGGGFRYGYTF. In DNA form, the CDR3 reads TGTGCCAGCAGCCAAGGGGGGGGATTCCGGTATGGCTACACCTTC.

The chain uses TRBV12-5 and TRBJ2-7; D may match TRBD1 or TRBD2 (6 bases each). V shed 2 bases and J shed 2 bases, with 10 bases lying between them. The CDR3 covers 14 residues. CDR1 is LGHNT, CDR2 FRNRAP, per germline. CDR3 DNA: TGTGCTAGTGGTTTGTCCGGGGGCCCCTACGAGCAGTACTTC. Protein sequence: CASGLSGGPYEQYF. The full variable domain, with the rest looked up from reference TRBV12-5 and TRBJ2-7, is DARVTQTPRHKVTEMGQEVTMRCQPILGHNTVFWYRQTMMQGLELLAYFRNRAPLDDSGMPKDRFSAEMPDATLATLKIQPSEPRDSAVYFCASGLSGGPYEQYFGPGTRLTVT.

The V and J genes are TRBV6-5 and TRBJ2-3, with D maybe TRBD1 (5 bases). The V and J ends lost 0 bases and 0 bases respectively, with 10 bases between them. From germline, CDR1 is MNHEY and CDR2 SVGAGI. The CDR3 runs to 16 residues. Here the CDR3 reads CASSYSPGWSTDTQYF. CDR3 nucleotides: TGTGCCAGCAGTTACTCGCCAGGGTGGAGCACAGATACGCAGTATTTT.

This clone was recorded only once. The V call is TRBV28, the J call TRBJ2-3; tentative D call: TRBD2 (6 bases). The CDR3 contains 14 residues. From germline, CDR1 is MDHEN and CDR2 SYDVKM. V lost 7 bases to trimming and J lost 2 bases, with 13 bases between them. CDR3 region: CASNGGGVTDTQYF. CDR3 in DNA: TGTGCCAGCAACGGGGGAGGTGTCACAGATACGCAGTATTTT.

The sample holds one count of this clone. This chain uses TRBV7-2 with TRBJ2-2; D is undetermined. CDR1 and CDR2 (germline): SGHTA, FQGNSA. With 5 bases removed from V and 2 bases from J, the gap between germline ends came to 15 bases. This CDR3 is 16 amino acids long. The CDR3 region is CASSLMHISNTGELFF. CDR3 nucleotides: TGTGCCAGCAGCCTGATGCATATTTCTAACACCGGGGAGCTGTTTTTT.

The rearrangement uses TRBV3-1 (or the pseudogene TRBV3-2) and TRBJ1-1; D remains unclear. Germline V gene lookup returns CDR1 LGHDT and CDR2 YNNKEL (reference sequence). The CDR3 covers 14 residues. The ends were cut back, 4 bases at V and 0 bases at J, with 9 bases in the middle. CDR3 DNA sequence: TGTGCCAGCAGCCCTAACCCGCTGAACACTGAAGCTTTCTTT. This sequence encodes CASSPNPLNTEAFF.

This chain joins TRBV5-4 and TRBJ1-4; 8 bases are a match to TRBD1. Germline CDR1 SGHNT, CDR2 YYREEE (reference sequence). This CDR3 has 13 residues. Losses at the gene ends were 4 bases for V and 6 bases for J; bases not matched to a gene: 2. CDR3 region: CASSPDRDEKLFF. Here the CDR3 DNA reads TGTGCCAGCAGCCCGGACAGGGATGAAAAACTGTTTTTT.

The V gene is TRBV5-1, the J gene TRBJ2-1; TRBD2 matches at 13 bases. From germline, CDR1 is SGHRS and CDR2 YFSETQ. The V segment lost 4 bases and the J segment 5 bases; nucleotides outside the gene matches: 9. The CDR3 spans 17 residues. CDR3 region: CASSTRTSGGVNNEQFF. The CDR3 region has the DNA TGCGCCAGCAGCACTAGGACTAGCGGGGGCGTCAACAATGAGCAGTTCTTC.

This chain uses TRBV18 with TRBJ2-3; 9 bases agree with TRBD2. The length of the CDR3 is 15 residues. The germline V gene encodes CDR1 KGHSH and CDR2 LQKENI. The V gene end was trimmed by 4 bases and the J gene end by 4 bases; junction bases not matched to a gene: 6. The chain's CDR3 is CASSRSGGYPDTQYF. The CDR3 DNA reads TGTGCCAGCTCACGGAGCGGGGGGTACCCAGATACGCAGTATTTT.

The genes are TRBV4-3 and TRBJ2-3, with TRBD2 identical over 10 bases. The CDR3 is made up of 17 amino acids. Per germline, CDR1 LGHNA and CDR2 YSLEER. V was pared by 0 bases and J by 2 bases, with 5 bases of the junction left unmatched. CDR3 bases: TGCGCCAGCAGCCAAGATGATAGCGGGGGGCCCACAGATACGCAGTATTTT. This sequence encodes CASSQDDSGGPTDTQYF.

The rearrangement joins TRBV28 to TRBJ1-5; D perhaps matches TRBD1 (6 bases). CDR3 length equals 14 residues. Germline V gene sequence: CDR1 MDHEN, CDR2 SYDVKM. Deletions cut 11 bases from V and 6 bases from J, with 20 bases between. The CDR3 coding sequence is TGTGCCGGATCGACAGGTTCGAGGGCTCAGCCCCAGCATTTT. It is translated as CAGSTGSRAQPQHF.

The chain combines TRBV5-1 with TRBJ1-4; D remains ambiguous. CDR1 and CDR2 from the germline V gene are SGHRS and YFSETQ. The V and J ends lost 5 bases and 3 bases respectively, with 11 bases between them. The CDR3 has 14 amino acids. The DNA for the CDR3 is TGCGCCAGCAGTAGGGAGAGGCCTAATGAAAAACTGTTTTTT. This sequence encodes CASSRERPNEKLFF.

The rearrangement joins TRBV4-2 to TRBJ2-1, with a tentative D call TRBD1 (6 bases). Germline values: CDR1 LGHNA, CDR2 YNFKEQ. The germline V and J ends were trimmed by 1 base and 3 bases, with 13 bases remaining between them. The CDR3 loop spans 16 amino acids. The CDR3 nucleotides read TGTGCCAGCAGCCAAGTTACACAGGGAAGCTACAATGAGCAGTTCTTC. The encoded protein is CASSQVTQGSYNEQFF.

The chain combines TRBV9 with TRBJ2-4; D might be TRBD2 (5 bases). The CDR3 consists of 16 residues. Trimming took 3 bases from V and 0 from J, leaving 13 bases between them. Germline V gene sequence: CDR1 SGDLS, CDR2 YYNGEE. Here the CDR3 DNA reads TGTGCCAGCAGCGATCGGACTTACTTAGCCAAAAACATTCAGTACTTC. Its protein product is CASSDRTYLAKNIQYF.

DNA of the CDR3: TGTGCCAGCAGCTTAGCTTACCTCGGCACAGATACGCAGTATTTT. This sequence encodes CASSLAYLGTDTQYF. The J gene is TRBJ2-3, the V gene TRBV5-5, with D uncertain. The V end was cut by 2 bases, the J end by 1 base, with 11 bases between. The CDR3 length is 15 residues. Germline CDR1 and CDR2: SGHKS and YYEKEE (reference sequence). The entire variable domain, with the rest obtained from reference TRBV5-5 and TRBJ2-3, is as follows: DAGVTQSPTHLIKTRGQQVTLRCSPISGHKSVSWYQQVLGQGPQFIFQYYEKEERGRGNFPDRFSARQFPNYSSELNVNALLLGDSALYLCASSLAYLGTDTQYFGPGTRLTVL.

This clone was observed a single time. The gene calls are TRBV6-2 or TRBV6-3 and TRBJ1-3; maybe TRBD1 (6 bases). With 4 bases removed from V and 0 bases from J, the gap between germline ends came to 10 bases. This CDR3 comprises 15 residues. Germline assignment: CDR1 MNHEY and CDR2 SVGEGT. CDR3 coding DNA: TGTGCCAGCAGTTCCGTGGACAGCTCTGGAAACACCATATATTTT. Encoded protein: CASSSVDSSGNTIYF.